The 22 T cell receptor beta chains below come from one sample, sequenced in a study of control samples from healthy donors and cancer patients. Repertoires were generated with immunoSEQ multiplex PCR, while TCRdb's copy carries only in-frame clones and drops some. The repertoire holds more than 95,000 clones, with 85% to 90% as singletons. The specimen was PBMCs. The receptors shown here come from a woman in her fifties or sixties with colorectal cancer.

This rearrangement joins TRBV11-2 to TRBJ2-7, with D possibly matching TRBD1 (5 bases). Trimming shortened V by 0 bases and J by 0 bases, and 12 bases separated the two germline ends. CDR1 and CDR2 (germline): SGHAT, FQNNGV. The CDR3 covers 16 residues. The CDR3 protein is CASSLEGQRSSYEQYF. CDR3 DNA: TGTGCCAGCAGCTTAGAGGGGCAACGAAGCTCCTACGAGCAGTACTTC. Full variable domain (missing parts from reference TRBV11-2 and TRBJ2-7): EAGVAQSPRYKIIEKRQSVAFWCNPISGHATLYWYQQILGQGPKLLIQFQNNGVVDDSQLPKDRFSAERLKGVDSTLKIQPAKLEDSAVYLCASSLEGQRSSYEQYFGPGTRLTVT.

This sequence joins TRBV7-2 and TRBJ1-2; possibly TRBD1 for D (6 bases). This CDR3 is built from 12 residues. The V and J ends lost 7 bases and 4 bases respectively, with 10 bases between them. Germline-derived CDR1 and CDR2 are SGHTA and FQGNSA. CDR3 residues: CASTKDSYGYTF. CDR3 coding DNA: TGTGCCAGCACAAAGGACAGCTATGGCTACACCTTC.

The genes are TRBV10-3 and TRBJ2-2, with D perhaps matching TRBD2 (6 bases). With 6 bases removed from V and 3 bases from J, the gap between germline ends came to 8 bases. Germline loops: CDR1 ENHRY, CDR2 SYGVKD. This CDR3 has 13 residues. The CDR3 protein is CAISREDTGELFF. In DNA form, the CDR3 reads TGTGCCATCAGCAGGGAGGACACCGGGGAGCTGTTTTTT.

Here the CDR3 DNA reads TGTGCCAGCAGCTTAAGTAGTACGAATGAGCAGTTCTTC. Its translation: CASSLSSTNEQFF. The gene calls are TRBV7-3 and TRBJ2-1; unclear D gene. Germline CDR1 SGHTA, CDR2 FQGTGA. V was trimmed by 1 base and J by 7 bases, leaving 8 bases between them. The CDR3 is 13 amino acids.

The table lists this clone with a count of one. The chain has TRBV30 and TRBJ2-5, with 7 positions matching TRBD2. Per germline, CDR1 GTSNPN and CDR2 SVGIG (reference sequence). The CDR3 runs 17 residues. The V and J ends lost 0 bases and 5 bases, in that order; junction bases with no gene match: 15. CDR3 in DNA: TGTGCCTGGAGTGTCTCCCCGCGCGACGGGGGGACCGAGACCCAGTACTTC. It is translated as CAWSVSPRDGGTETQYF.

The chain carries TRBV28 and TRBJ2-7; 8 bases are shared with TRBD1. Germline CDR1 is MDHEN and CDR2 is SYDVKM. This CDR3 contains 16 residues. V lost 6 bases to trimming and J lost 2 bases; unmatched junction nucleotides: 12. The CDR3 DNA follows: TGTGCCAGCAGCTGGGGGAGGACAGGGTCTCCCTACGAGCAGTACTTC. It yields the protein CASSWGRTGSPYEQYF.

The V gene is TRBV13, the J gene TRBJ2-5; 7 positions agree with TRBD2. The CDR3 has 15 amino acids. After removal of 2 bases from V and 5 bases from J, the junction contained 8 bases not matched to a gene. Germline lookup yields CDR1 PRHDT and CDR2 FYEKMQ (reference sequence). The CDR3 region has the DNA TGTGCCAGCAGCTTATATGGGGGAGGGCGGGAGACCCAGTACTTC. This sequence encodes CASSLYGGGRETQYF.

The gene calls are TRBV27 and TRBJ2-3; 11 nucleotides agree with TRBD1. The CDR3 totals 16 residues. Germline trimming cut 7 bases from V and 6 bases from J; bases unmatched to any gene: 12. The germline V gene has CDR1 MNHEY and CDR2 SMNVEV (reference sequence). The CDR3 reads CASTPFGDRGMDTQYF. Written as DNA, the CDR3 is TGTGCCAGCACCCCTTTCGGGGACAGGGGGATGGATACGCAGTATTTT.

The chain links TRBV5-6 to TRBJ2-7; TRBD1 might be the D (5 bases). Trimming stripped 4 bases from V and 0 bases from J, with 17 bases between. The germline V gene has CDR1 SGHDT and CDR2 YYEEEE. CDR3 length equals 16 residues. The CDR3 spells CASSVDISSSSYEQYF. In DNA form, the CDR3 reads TGTGCCAGCAGCGTGGACATTTCCTCTAGCTCCTACGAGCAGTACTTC.

This rearrangement joins TRBV6-6 to TRBJ2-2; D might be TRBD1 (6 bases). V lost 6 bases, J lost 1 base, and 15 bases lay in between. Germline V gene data show CDR1 as MNHNY and CDR2 as SVGAGI (reference sequence). This CDR3 spans 16 amino acids. CDR3 amino acids: CASRTGRGQNTGELFF. In DNA, the CDR3 is TGTGCCAGCAGAACCGGACGGGGACAGAACACCGGGGAGCTGTTTTTT.

This sequence joins TRBV15 and TRBJ1-2, with 8 bases that match TRBD1. Germline V CDR1 and CDR2: LNHNV, YYDKDF (reference sequence). Trimming removed 2 bases from V and 5 bases from J; junction bases left unmatched: 16. The CDR3 is 18 residues long. CDR3 coding DNA: TGTGCCACCAGCAGAACCTGGATCGGACAGGGAGACCCTTATGGCTACACCTTC. Translation gives CATSRTWIGQGDPYGYTF. Based on the CDR3 plus reference TRBV15 and TRBJ1-2, the full variable domain is DAMVIQNPRYQVTQFGKPVTLSCSQTLNHNVMYWYQQKSSQAPKLLFHYYDKDFNNEADTPDNFQSRRPNTSFCFLDIRSPGLGDTAMYLCATSRTWIGQGDPYGYTFGSGTRLTVV.

V gene TRBV7-6 combines with J gene TRBJ2-7, with 8 positions matching TRBD1. Germline CDR1 reads SGHVS; CDR2 reads FNYEAQ. CDR3 size: 13 residues. Germline trimming cut 3 bases from V and 3 bases from J; bases unmatched to any gene: 1. CDR3 in amino acids: CASSFGQGYEQYF. As DNA, the CDR3 is TGTGCCAGCAGCTTCGGACAGGGCTACGAGCAGTACTTC.

This sequence joins TRBV7-3 and TRBJ2-3; 10 nucleotides align to TRBD2. Looked up from germline, CDR1 is SGHTA and CDR2 is FQGTGA. This CDR3 has 17 amino acids. J was trimmed by 4 bases and V by 1 base; bases with no gene match: 8. As DNA, the CDR3 is TGTGCCAGCAGCTTAAGAGCGTCTAGCGGGAGATCAGATACGCAGTATTTT. Its protein is CASSLRASSGRSDTQYF.

The chain is built from TRBV9 and TRBJ2-5; 9 bases match TRBD2. The germline V gene has CDR1 SGDLS and CDR2 YYNGEE. This CDR3 contains 15 residues. The trim removed 3 bases at V and 5 bases at J, leaving 8 bases unmatched. The chain's CDR3 is CASSGGTSQAETQYF. The CDR3 nucleotides read TGTGCCAGCAGCGGGGGGACTAGCCAGGCGGAGACCCAGTACTTC.

The chain links TRBV7-9 to TRBJ1-1, with a possible D match to TRBD1 (5 bases). Germline V CDR1 and CDR2: SEHNR, FQNEAQ (reference sequence). The length of the CDR3 is 13 residues. V shed 6 bases and J shed 9 bases, with 17 bases lying between them. This CDR3 is CASSLTGTEKAFF. CDR3 nucleotide sequence: TGTGCCAGCAGTTTGACCGGGACGGAGAAAGCTTTCTTT.

The chain links TRBV5-5 to TRBJ1-1, with D perhaps matching TRBD1 (6 bases). Trimming took 4 bases from V and 0 from J, leaving 10 bases between them. Germline loops: CDR1 SGHKS, CDR2 YYEKEE (reference sequence). There are 14 residues in the CDR3. The CDR3 region is CASSPGHVNTEAFF. CDR3 DNA: TGTGCCAGCAGCCCGGGACATGTGAACACTGAAGCTTTCTTT. The full variable domain, completed using reference TRBV5-5 and TRBJ1-1, is DAGVTQSPTHLIKTRGQQVTLRCSPISGHKSVSWYQQVLGQGPQFIFQYYEKEERGRGNFPDRFSARQFPNYSSELNVNALLLGDSALYLCASSPGHVNTEAFFGQGTRLTVV.

V usage is TRBV19 and J usage is TRBJ1-5, with a possible D match to TRBD1 (6 bases). Germline V CDR1 and CDR2: LNHDA, SQIVND (reference sequence). The CDR3 loop spans 17 amino acids. V dropped 6 bases and J dropped 0 bases, with 18 bases sitting between them. The chain's CDR3 is CASRGGETYPSNQPQHF. CDR3 bases: TGTGCCAGTAGAGGGGGTGAGACATACCCTAGCAATCAGCCCCAGCATTTT.

The table lists this clone with a count of one. V and J are TRBV9 and TRBJ1-2, with D possibly being TRBD1 (5 bases). Germline values: CDR1 SGDLS, CDR2 YYNGEE. Trimming shortened V by 5 bases and J by 8 bases, and 25 bases separated the two germline ends. The CDR3 contains 16 residues. CDR3 loop: CASRGGAGAPLSGYTF. CDR3 sequence (DNA): TGTGCCAGCAGGGGAGGGGCCGGGGCCCCCTTGAGCGGCTACACCTTC. The full variable domain, in which reference TRBV9 and TRBJ1-2 provide the parts outside the CDR3, is DSGVTQTPKHLITATGQRVTLRCSPRSGDLSVYWYQQSLDQGLQFLIQYYNGEERAKGNILERFSAQQFPDLHSELNLSSLELGDSALYFCASRGGAGAPLSGYTFGSGTRLTVV.

The rearrangement uses TRBV7-9 and TRBJ2-1; tentative D call: TRBD2 (5 bases). This CDR3 has 17 amino acids. Germline lookup yields CDR1 SEHNR and CDR2 FQNEAQ (reference sequence). The V and J ends lost 3 bases and 2 bases respectively, with 17 bases between them. The CDR3 region is CASSFSIGSSPYNEQFF. CDR3 DNA: TGTGCCAGCAGCTTTTCAATTGGGAGTTCCCCCTACAATGAGCAGTTCTTC.

This CDR3 reads CASSPGGQSGETQYF. The CDR3 bases are TGTGCCAGCAGTCCAGGAGGCCAGAGTGGGGAGACCCAGTACTTC. This chain connects TRBV6-5 to TRBJ2-5, with D tentatively TRBD2 (5 bases). The CDR3 totals 15 residues. Trimming left V 5 bases short and J 5 bases short, with 18 bases between. In germline, CDR1 is MNHEY, CDR2 SVGAGI.

The sample holds a few counts of this clone. J is TRBJ1-5 and V is TRBV2; D gene uncertain. The CDR3 is 13 amino acids. Trimming pared 6 bases from V and 3 bases from J, leaving 9 bases between. Germline V gene data show CDR1 as SNHLY and CDR2 as FYNNEI. The CDR3 protein is CASSSMLNQPQHF. The CDR3, as DNA: TGTGCCAGCAGCTCCATGCTCAATCAGCCCCAGCATTTT.

The chain uses TRBV19 and TRBJ1-5, with 9 bases fitting TRBD1. The CDR3 is 17 residues long. Losses at the gene ends were 4 bases for V and 1 base for J; bases not matched to a gene: 8. Germline lookup yields CDR1 LNHDA and CDR2 SQIVND (reference sequence). The CDR3 loop is CASSKTGGPGSNQPQHF. CDR3 nucleotides: TGTGCCAGTAGTAAGACAGGGGGGCCGGGCAGCAATCAGCCCCAGCATTTT.